These 27 T cell receptor beta chains were sequenced from one sample in a study of cytomegalovirus exposure and HLA in healthy donors. Assay: immunoSEQ multiplex PCR; the TCRdb copy retains only in-frame clones and omits some. This table holds 170,000 or so clones, 84% found once. Sequenced input: PBMCs. All receptors come from a woman between 18 and 29 years old in good health and CMV-seropositive.

This clone was recorded once. This chain links TRBV2 with TRBJ2-1, with 8 bases that match TRBD2. The CDR3 covers 14 residues. Trimming took 3 bases from V and 2 from J; bases not matched to a gene: 0. Germline assignment: CDR1 SNHLY and CDR2 FYNNEI. The CDR3 DNA is TGTGCCAGCAGTGAGCGGGGGGCCTACAATGAGCAGTTCTTC. Its translation is CASSERGAYNEQFF.

This sequence joins TRBV7-9 and TRBJ2-5; tentative D call: TRBD2 (6 bases). The CDR3 covers 16 residues. Trimming took 5 bases from V and 0 from J, leaving 16 bases between them. CDR1 SEHNR and CDR2 FQNEAQ come from the germline V gene (reference sequence). CDR3 residues: CASSRGPGENQETQYF. The CDR3 DNA is TGTGCCAGCAGCCGAGGACCGGGGGAGAACCAAGAGACCCAGTACTTC.

The V gene is TRBV12-5, the J gene TRBJ2-1, with 8 positions matching TRBD1. V trimming: 4 bases; J trimming: 4 bases; junction bases outside the gene matches: 12. There are 17 residues in the CDR3. Germline CDR1 and CDR2: LGHNT and FRNRAP. CDR3 amino acids: CASGSILGTGTYNEQFF. The CDR3 bases are TGTGCTAGTGGTTCTATCCTCGGGACAGGCACTTACAATGAGCAGTTCTTC.

The V call is TRBV7-9, the J call TRBJ1-1; D uncertain. The CDR3 runs to 12 residues. V lost 3 bases and J lost 4, with 6 bases in between. Per germline, CDR1 SEHNR and CDR2 FQNEAQ (reference sequence). Written as DNA, the CDR3 is TGTGCCAGCAGCTTGCACATCACTGAAGCTTTCTTT. It encodes CASSLHITEAFF.

The chain joins TRBV15 to TRBJ2-7, with TRBD2 as a possible D gene (6 bases). Trimming took 0 bases from V and 4 from J, leaving 16 bases between them. This CDR3 region has 16 residues. Germline values: CDR1 LNHNV, CDR2 YYDKDF (reference sequence). The CDR3 DNA reads TGTGCCACCAGCAGAGATTTCGGAGGGGCGGAATACGAGCAGTACTTC. Protein product: CATSRDFGGAEYEQYF. Full variable domain (rest looked up from reference TRBV15 and TRBJ2-7): DAMVIQNPRYQVTQFGKPVTLSCSQTLNHNVMYWYQQKSSQAPKLLFHYYDKDFNNEADTPDNFQSRRPNTSFCFLDIRSPGLGDTAMYLCATSRDFGGAEYEQYFGPGTRLTVT.

The rearrangement uses TRBV18 and TRBJ2-7, with 7 bases matching TRBD2. V lost 5 bases, J lost 6 bases, and 4 bases stayed unmatched. CDR3 length: 12 amino acids. Germline-derived CDR1 and CDR2 are KGHSH and LQKENI. The CDR3 protein is CASSTGGSEQYF. CDR3 coding DNA: TGTGCCAGCTCAACCGGGGGGAGCGAGCAGTACTTC.

This chain links TRBV5-6 with TRBJ2-7, with D possibly being TRBD1 (5 bases). The V end was cut by 4 bases, the J end by 5 bases, with 13 bases between. Germline lookup yields CDR1 SGHDT and CDR2 YYEEEE. This CDR3 comprises 13 residues. The chain's CDR3 is CASSLGHPNEQYF. The CDR3, as DNA: TGTGCCAGCAGCCTTGGACATCCCAACGAGCAGTACTTC.

This clone was seen just once. V usage is TRBV13 and J usage is TRBJ2-1; 7 positions match TRBD1. CDR1 and CDR2 (germline): PRHDT, FYEKMQ (reference sequence). The CDR3 consists of 14 residues. V trimming: 5 bases; J trimming: 7 bases; junction bases outside the gene matches: 8. In DNA form, the CDR3 reads TGTGCCAGCAGCGGCCCGGGACAGCGAAATGAGCAGTTCTTC. Amino acids: CASSGPGQRNEQFF.

The gene calls are TRBV14 and TRBJ1-2, with no clear D. The CDR3 runs 14 residues. V gave up 0 bases and J gave up 5 bases, with 10 bases separating them. Germline lookup yields CDR1 SGHDN and CDR2 FVKESK. DNA of the CDR3: TGTGCCAGCAGCCAAGATTCAGCGGGGTATGGCTACACCTTC. As protein: CASSQDSAGYGYTF.

The rearrangement uses TRBV5-1 and TRBJ1-1; D not resolved. Looked up from germline, CDR1 is SGHRS and CDR2 is YFSETQ. V shed 4 bases and J shed 10 bases, with 23 bases lying between them. The CDR3 extends over 15 amino acids. The CDR3 DNA follows: TGCGCCAGCAGCCGGCAACACTTGGGCCAACTGGGAGCTTTCTTT. Amino acids: CASSRQHLGQLGAFF.

This clone appeared a single time. The rearrangement joins TRBV9 to TRBJ1-2; TRBD1 is a possible D gene (6 bases). CDR1 and CDR2 (germline): SGDLS, YYNGEE. The CDR3 length is 13 residues. V was cut by 4 bases and J by 5 bases, with 12 bases left in between. Here the CDR3 DNA reads TGTGCCAGCAGCATACAGGGAGGGTATGGCTACACCTTC. It yields the protein CASSIQGGYGYTF.

This clone was found once. This chain uses TRBV4-1 with TRBJ1-1; TRBD1 might be the D (6 bases). This CDR3 is built from 16 residues. V lost 1 base and J 3 bases, leaving 15 bases between the germline ends. Germline loops: CDR1 MGHRA, CDR2 YSYEKL. The CDR3 DNA sequence: TGCGCCAGCAGCCAAGTTTCAGGGAGGGGGGACACTGAAGCTTTCTTT. Amino acid sequence: CASSQVSGRGDTEAFF.

The rearrangement uses TRBV28 and TRBJ1-2; D might be TRBD1 (5 bases). Trimming cost V 5 bases and J 1 base, with 8 bases left between them. Germline-derived CDR1 and CDR2 are MDHEN and SYDVKM. The CDR3 spans 13 residues. CDR3 sequence reads: CASSAGYNYGYTF. The DNA of the CDR3 is TGTGCCAGCAGTGCAGGGTATAACTATGGCTACACCTTC.

The rearrangement uses TRBV11-2 and TRBJ1-4, with 7 bases matching TRBD1. The V segment lost 5 bases and the J segment 2 bases; nucleotides outside the gene matches: 5. Germline V gene sequence: CDR1 SGHAT, CDR2 FQNNGV. The CDR3 runs 15 residues. This CDR3 is CASSPGTATNEKLFF. The CDR3 DNA reads TGTGCCAGCAGCCCCGGGACAGCCACTAATGAAAAACTGTTTTTT.

This clone has just a few counts. The chain uses TRBV9 and TRBJ1-6, with D maybe TRBD1 (5 bases). This CDR3 is 13 amino acids long. V lost 3 bases and J lost 9, with 10 bases in between. The germline gives CDR1 SGDLS, CDR2 YYNGEE. CDR3 DNA sequence: TGTGCCAGCAGCGCCACAGGTTTTTCACCCCTCCACTTT. Amino acids: CASSATGFSPLHF. The variable domain in full, completed from reference TRBV9 and TRBJ1-6, reads DSGVTQTPKHLITATGQRVTLRCSPRSGDLSVYWYQQSLDQGLQFLIQYYNGEERAKGNILERFSAQQFPDLHSELNLSSLELGDSALYFCASSATGFSPLHFGNGTRLTVT.

The chain links TRBV7-9 to TRBJ1-4; D perhaps matches TRBD1 (5 bases). V was shortened by 2 bases and J by 5 bases, with 12 bases between the two germline ends. CDR1 and CDR2 (germline): SEHNR, FQNEAQ (reference sequence). CDR3 length: 15 residues. The CDR3, as DNA: TGTGCCAGCAGCTTATCTAGTGGGGCAAATGAAAAACTGTTTTTT. It encodes CASSLSSGANEKLFF.

In its sample, this clone was seen once. V usage is TRBV28 and J usage is TRBJ1-5; no definite D call. CDR3 length: 14 amino acids. CDR1 is MDHEN, CDR2 SYDVKM, per germline. Trimming took off 5 bases at V and 4 bases at J, with 12 bases between the two ends. For the CDR3, the DNA is TGTGCCAGCAGTGAACGGGTCGGTAATCAGCCCCAGCATTTT. Amino acids: CASSERVGNQPQHF.

The chain recombines TRBV6-1 with TRBJ2-7; 8 bases map to TRBD1. From germline, CDR1 is MNHNS and CDR2 SASEGT. The CDR3 loop spans 15 amino acids. Germline trimming cut 7 bases from V and 3 bases from J; bases unmatched to any gene: 11. The CDR3 region is CASKRSSGQDYEQYF. The CDR3, as DNA: TGTGCCAGCAAACGCAGCTCGGGACAGGACTACGAGCAGTACTTC.

The chain uses TRBV4-1 and TRBJ1-2, with D perhaps matching TRBD1 (6 bases). This CDR3 is built from 17 residues. The V and J ends lost 1 base and 4 bases respectively, with 19 bases between them. In germline, CDR1 is MGHRA, CDR2 YSYEKL. CDR3 in DNA: TGCGCCAGCAGCCAAGTAGGGCGAGGTCGGACAGCCTATGGCTACACCTTC. This codes for CASSQVGRGRTAYGYTF.

V gene TRBV10-3 combines with J gene TRBJ1-2; a weak D match, TRBD1 (6 bases). The CDR3 runs to 12 residues. The germline V gene has CDR1 ENHRY and CDR2 SYGVKD. Trimming left V 4 bases short and J 8 bases short, with 11 bases between. This chain's CDR3 is CAISAGADGYTF. As DNA, the CDR3 is TGTGCCATCAGTGCAGGGGCGGACGGCTACACCTTC.

The CDR3: CASSYLRGAFGTQYF. CDR3 nucleotide sequence: TGTGCCAGCAGTTACTTGCGGGGGGCCTTCGGGACCCAGTACTTC. The chain is built from TRBV6-5 and TRBJ2-5, with 8 bases that match TRBD2. Trimming removed 1 base from V and 7 bases from J; junction bases left unmatched: 8. The germline V gene encodes CDR1 MNHEY and CDR2 SVGAGI. The CDR3 spans 15 residues.

The CDR3 loop is CASARGTRRETQYF. In DNA form, the CDR3 reads TGTGCCAGCGCTCGGGGGACTAGGCGAGAGACCCAGTACTTC. The chain joins TRBV5-4 to TRBJ2-5; 8 nucleotides match TRBD2. V was clipped by 7 bases and J by 4 bases; unmatched bases: 9. CDR1 and CDR2 from the germline V gene are SGHNT and YYREEE (reference sequence). This CDR3 has 14 residues.

This clone was recorded only once. The rearrangement links TRBV4-1 to TRBJ2-1, with TRBD2 identical over 8 bases. Germline CDR1 is MGHRA and CDR2 is YSYEKL. This CDR3 spans 17 amino acids. Unmatched junction bases numbered 7, after V lost 3 bases and J lost 0 bases. The CDR3 DNA reads TGCGCCAGCAGCCAGTCACATAGCGGGGTCTCCTACAATGAGCAGTTCTTC. It encodes CASSQSHSGVSYNEQFF.

This clone was recorded once. The rearrangement uses TRBV27 and TRBJ2-1; 9 nucleotides line up with TRBD1. The V segment lost 5 bases and the J segment 8 bases; nucleotides outside the gene matches: 13. This CDR3 is 16 amino acids long. Germline lookup yields CDR1 MNHEY and CDR2 SMNVEV (reference sequence). This CDR3 reads CASSPYRGTGSDEQFF. CDR3 nucleotide sequence: TGTGCCAGCAGTCCTTACCGCGGGACAGGGAGTGATGAGCAGTTCTTC.

This clone was counted between two and nine times. A junction end diverges from the germline sequence, so it may reflect a read error. The chain uses TRBV28 and TRBJ1-1, with TRBD1 matching over 9 bases. The length of the CDR3 is 11 residues. Germline CDR1 MDHEN, CDR2 SYDVKM. The CDR3 loop reads CASSPGTGYNF. The CDR3 DNA follows: TGTGCCAGCAGTCCCGGGACAGGGTATAACTTT.

The chain joins TRBV6-5 to TRBJ1-2; D is unresolved. This CDR3 has 15 amino acids. CDR1 and CDR2 (germline): MNHEY, SVGAGI. The V and J ends lost 5 bases and 7 bases respectively, with 20 bases between them. CDR3 amino acids: CASSPQAVYRLGYTF. The CDR3 nucleotides are TGTGCCAGCAGTCCTCAAGCCGTATACCGACTTGGCTACACCTTC.

This clone was recorded a few times. The chain employs TRBV27 and TRBJ1-2; D is undetermined. Trimming stripped 4 bases from V and 2 bases from J, with 8 bases between. Germline assignment: CDR1 MNHEY and CDR2 SMNVEV (reference sequence). CDR3 size: 13 residues. This CDR3 reads CASSWGGNYGYTF. Written as DNA, the CDR3 is TGTGCCAGCAGTTGGGGAGGGAACTATGGCTACACCTTC.